This TCR beta chain originates from a study of cytomegalovirus exposure and HLA in healthy donors. Whole-study results and caveats: Specificity for CMV antigens was confirmed in vitro for three of the CMV-associated chains. In a later analysis, HLA-associated beta chains showed higher expansion and lower generation probabilities than comparable chains. The authors assumed roughly uniform sequencing depth across donors for presence/absence analyses.

The PCR was carried out with 60 Vbeta primers and 13 Jbeta primers. Clones were read by immunoSEQ multiplex PCR, and TCRdb kept only the in-frame ones, dropping some. This sample has around 200,000 clones, with 75% to 90% found just once. This clone was recorded once. Its antigen is not known. The germline V gene encodes CDR1 MNHEY and CDR2 SMNVEV (reference sequence). There are 15 residues in the CDR3. The V end lost 6 bases, the J end lost 2 bases, and 13 bases lay between the germline ends. The V call is TRBV27, the J call TRBJ2-2, with TRBD1 as a possible D gene (5 bases). This clonotype was sampled from a woman aged 30 to 39 in good health and CMV-seronegative. Input material: PBMCs. CDR3 in amino acids: CASRRIQGNTGELFF. The CDR3 nucleotides are TGTGCCAGCAGGCGAATCCAGGGAAACACCGGGGAGCTGTTTTTT.